Following are 4 T cell receptor beta chains from one sample sequenced in a study of graft-versus-host responses after intestinal transplantation. CFSE-labeled responder cells (around 200,000) were plated with around 200,000 irradiated, violet-dye-labeled stimulator cells. Here immunoSEQ multiplex PCR was the method, and the copy in TCRdb shows in-frame clones only, minus some. The sample holds roughly 15,000 clones, 35% to 45% seen once. Material: alloreactive CD8+ T cells from a mixed lymphocyte reaction culture, obtained before intestinal transplant. Subset described: CFSE-low proliferating T cells sorted from approximately 6-day pre-transplant mixed lymphocyte reaction (GvH or HvG direction). The receptors shown here come from a human patient who received an intestinal transplant.

CDR3 DNA sequence: TGTGCCAGCAGCTTGTGGGACACGGGAATCAATGAGCAGTTCTTC. As protein: CASSLWDTGINEQFF. V and J are TRBV5-4 and TRBJ2-1; tentatively, D is TRBD1 (6 bases). CDR3 length equals 15 residues. CDR1 and CDR2 (germline): SGHNT, YYREEE (reference sequence). Trimming cost V 1 base and J 6 bases, with 14 bases left between them.

Of note for this clone: This sample also contains other DNA sequences that code for the same CDR3. The chain links TRBV6-5 to TRBJ2-7; D remains unclear. Germline lookup yields CDR1 MNHEY and CDR2 SVGAGI. This CDR3 has 13 residues. Trimming shortened V by 5 bases and J by 2 bases, and 10 bases separated the two germline ends. This CDR3 reads CASSARSPYEQYF. CDR3 bases: TGTGCCAGCAGTGCCCGAAGCCCCTACGAGCAGTACTTC.

V is TRBV6-1 and J is TRBJ2-7; a possible D gene is TRBD1 (5 bases). The V gene's germline CDR1 is MNHNS and CDR2 SASEGT. Trimming took off 3 bases at V and 2 bases at J, with 8 bases between the two ends. This CDR3 is 13 amino acids long. CDR3 residues: CASSDKTAYEQYF. As DNA, the CDR3 is TGTGCCAGCAGTGATAAGACAGCCTACGAGCAGTACTTC.

This clone rates as medium-sized (0.01 to 0.1%). The chain joins TRBV29-1 to TRBJ1-2; possible D gene TRBD1, 6 bases. The CDR3 loop spans 13 amino acids. Germline CDR1 reads SQVTM; CDR2 reads ANQGSEA. V lost 6 bases to trimming and J lost 8 bases, with 19 bases between them. The CDR3 DNA reads as TGCAGCGTCCGAACTGGGGGCCAATACGGCTACACCTTC. This gives the protein CSVRTGGQYGYTF.